This T cell receptor beta chain was sequenced for a study of blood T cell repertoires in COVID-19. Study background: Sites across the United States, Italy and Spain contributed samples from acute and convalescent COVID-19.

The table came from immunoSEQ multiplex PCR; TCRdb's copy has only in-frame clones and leaves some out. This sample carries about 210,000 clones, around 82% of them seen once, and the ten largest clones take approximately 12%. Between the trimmed V and J ends, which lost 5 bases and 8 bases, there was a span of 21 bases. This CDR3 has 15 residues. From germline, CDR1 is MNHNY and CDR2 SVGAGI (reference sequence). Sequences were obtained from peripheral blood. This chain joins TRBV6-6 and TRBJ2-5; D may be TRBD2 (6 bases). The TCR was taken from a woman aged 35 to 49 with acute or convalescent COVID-19. Here the CDR3 DNA reads TGTGCCAGCAGTCCCAACTCCGAACGGGGAGGAACCCAGTACTTC. The encoded protein is CASSPNSERGGTQYF.